The T cell receptor beta chain described here comes from a study of tumor and adjacent non-tumor tissue in lung cancer. Study overall: Patients were aged about 30 to 80, some 10 men and about five women, stage I to III.

This sample's RNA came from whole unsorted tissue. Study outcomes and limitations: TCR diversity was significantly greater in tumor than normal lung tissue.

A modified ARM-PCR protocol with three rounds of nested PCR amplified TCRbeta. TCRdb analysed the multiplex PCR reads with MiXCR anew, one entry per CDR3 protein. The sample has roughly 120,000 distinct CDR3 sequences; approximately 84% are singletons. Germline V CDR1 and CDR2: MNHEY, SVGAGI. Trimming stripped 11 bases from V and 8 bases from J, with 22 bases between. The CDR3 extends over 13 amino acids. A note on this clonotype: Its antigen is still unknown.

The V call is TRBV6-5, the J call TRBJ2-7, with no clear D. Sequenced sample: lung tumor tissue. The origin of this receptor is a man between 70 and 80 years old with non-small cell lung cancer. Here the CDR3 reads CAGTSPEVIKQYF. The CDR3, as DNA: TGTGCCGGCACTTCGCCCGAAGTCATCAAGCAGTACTTC.